This T cell receptor beta chain stems from a study of radiation and T cells in renal cell carcinoma. Overall study: Nephrectomy followed 15 Gy stereotactic body radiation by 4 weeks.

The study's findings and limits: Top tumor clonotypes rose in blood 2 weeks post-radiation, then contracted.

The repertoire was sequenced with immunoSEQ multiplex PCR; TCRdb's copy has only in-frame clones and lacks some. The sample contains 70,000 to 100,000 clones, over 75% of which appear only once. Stated time point: baseline pretreatment blood. Treatment specified: 15 Gy SBRT to primary tumor, nephrectomy 4 weeks later. With respect to this clone: Antigen unknown. At the DNA level, this CDR3 is encoded by other sequences in the same sample as well.

Germline V gene data show CDR1 as SGHRS and CDR2 as YFSETQ. The CDR3 length is 13 residues. Trimming removed 0 bases at V and 5 bases at J, with 8 bases between. This chain connects TRBV5-1 to TRBJ2-5; D possibly uses TRBD1 or TRBD2 (5 bases each). The input for sequencing was blood, taken from a patient whose treatment included radiotherapy and nephrectomy. The receptor comes from a man aged 55 to 70 with renal cell carcinoma. CDR3 DNA: TGCGCCAGCAGCTTGGGGGGACGTGAGACCCAGTACTTC. Translation: CASSLGGRETQYF.